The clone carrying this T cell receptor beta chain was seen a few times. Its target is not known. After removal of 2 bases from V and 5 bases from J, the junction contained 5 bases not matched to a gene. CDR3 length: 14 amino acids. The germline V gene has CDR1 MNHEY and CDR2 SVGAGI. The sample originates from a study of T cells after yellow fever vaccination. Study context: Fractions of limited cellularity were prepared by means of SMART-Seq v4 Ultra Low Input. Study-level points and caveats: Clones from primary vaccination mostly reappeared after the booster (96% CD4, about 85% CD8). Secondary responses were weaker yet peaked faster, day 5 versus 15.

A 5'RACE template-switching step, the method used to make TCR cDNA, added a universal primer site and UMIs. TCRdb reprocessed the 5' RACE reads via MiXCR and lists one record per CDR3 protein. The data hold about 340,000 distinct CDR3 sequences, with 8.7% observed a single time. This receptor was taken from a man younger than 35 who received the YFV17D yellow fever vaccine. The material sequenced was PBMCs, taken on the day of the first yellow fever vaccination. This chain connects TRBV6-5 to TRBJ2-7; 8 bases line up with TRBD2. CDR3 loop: CASSYLDGGDEQYV. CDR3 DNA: TGTGCCAGCAGTTACCTGGACGGGGGGGACGAGCAGTACGTC.